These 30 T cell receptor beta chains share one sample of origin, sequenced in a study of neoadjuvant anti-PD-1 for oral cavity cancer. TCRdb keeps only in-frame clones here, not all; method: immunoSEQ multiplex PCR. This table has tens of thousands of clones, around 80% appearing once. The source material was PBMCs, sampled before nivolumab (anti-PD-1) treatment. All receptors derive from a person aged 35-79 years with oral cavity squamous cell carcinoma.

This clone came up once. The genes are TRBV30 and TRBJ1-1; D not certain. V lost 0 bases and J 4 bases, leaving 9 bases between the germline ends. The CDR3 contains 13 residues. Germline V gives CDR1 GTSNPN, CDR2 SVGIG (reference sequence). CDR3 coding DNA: TGTGCCTGGAGTGTACTCGGCGGCACTGAAGCTTTCTTT. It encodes CAWSVLGGTEAFF.

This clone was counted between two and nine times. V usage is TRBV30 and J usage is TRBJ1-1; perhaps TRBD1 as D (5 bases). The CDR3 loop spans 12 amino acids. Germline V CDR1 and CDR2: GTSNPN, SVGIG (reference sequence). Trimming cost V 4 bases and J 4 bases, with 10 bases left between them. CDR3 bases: TGTGCCTGGAAGCGGACATTCACTGAAGCTTTCTTT. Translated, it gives CAWKRTFTEAFF.

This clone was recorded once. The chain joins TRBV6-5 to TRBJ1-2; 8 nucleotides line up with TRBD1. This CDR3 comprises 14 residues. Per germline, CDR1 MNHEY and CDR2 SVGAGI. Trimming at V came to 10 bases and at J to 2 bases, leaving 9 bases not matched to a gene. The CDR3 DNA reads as TGTGCCACCACGGACAGGGCAATCAACTATGGCTACACCTTC. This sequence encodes CATTDRAINYGYTF.

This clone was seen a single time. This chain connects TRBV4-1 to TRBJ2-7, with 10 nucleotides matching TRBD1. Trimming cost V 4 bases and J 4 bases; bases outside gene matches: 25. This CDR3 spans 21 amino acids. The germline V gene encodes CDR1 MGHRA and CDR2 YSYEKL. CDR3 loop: CASSPGTRQGAFASRRYEQYF. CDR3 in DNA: TGCGCCAGCAGCCCTGGTACGAGACAGGGGGCTTTTGCCTCCCGTAGGTACGAGCAGTACTTC.

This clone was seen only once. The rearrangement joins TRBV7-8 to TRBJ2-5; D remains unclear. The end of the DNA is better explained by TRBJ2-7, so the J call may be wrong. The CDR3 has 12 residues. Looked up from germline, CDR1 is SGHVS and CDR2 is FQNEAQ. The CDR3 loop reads CASSFRPYEQYF. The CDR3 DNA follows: TGTGCCAGCAGCTTTCGACCCTACGAGCAGTACTTC.

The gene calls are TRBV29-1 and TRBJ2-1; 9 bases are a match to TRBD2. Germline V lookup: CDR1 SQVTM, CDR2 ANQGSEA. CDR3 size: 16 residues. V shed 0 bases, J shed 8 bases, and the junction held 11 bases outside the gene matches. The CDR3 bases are TGCAGCGTTGAAGATATGGGGCGGGGGGGCCTGCATGAGCAGTTCTTC. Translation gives CSVEDMGRGGLHEQFF.

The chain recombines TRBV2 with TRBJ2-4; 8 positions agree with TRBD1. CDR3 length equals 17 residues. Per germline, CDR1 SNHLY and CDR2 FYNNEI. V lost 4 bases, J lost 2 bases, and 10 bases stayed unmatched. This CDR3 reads CASSGIQGATPKNIQYF. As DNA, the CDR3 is TGTGCCAGCAGTGGGATTCAGGGGGCTACCCCCAAAAACATTCAGTACTTC.

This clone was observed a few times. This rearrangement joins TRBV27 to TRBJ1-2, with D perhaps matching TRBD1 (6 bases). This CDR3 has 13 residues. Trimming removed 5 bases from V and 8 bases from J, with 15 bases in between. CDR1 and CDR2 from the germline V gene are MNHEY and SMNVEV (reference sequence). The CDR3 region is CASSGGGSSGYTF. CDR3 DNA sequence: TGTGCCAGCAGTGGAGGGGGAAGTTCCGGCTACACCTTC.

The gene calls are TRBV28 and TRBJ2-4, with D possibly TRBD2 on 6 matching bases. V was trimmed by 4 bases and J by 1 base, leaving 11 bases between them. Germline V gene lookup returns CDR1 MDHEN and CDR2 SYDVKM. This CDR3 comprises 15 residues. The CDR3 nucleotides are TGTGCCAGCAGTTCCTCCGGGACTGCCAAAAACATTCAGTACTTC. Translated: CASSSSGTAKNIQYF.

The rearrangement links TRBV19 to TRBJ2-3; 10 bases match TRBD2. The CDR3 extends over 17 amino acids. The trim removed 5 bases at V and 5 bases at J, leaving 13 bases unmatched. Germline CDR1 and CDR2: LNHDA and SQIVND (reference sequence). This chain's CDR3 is CASSPSATSGTRDTQYF. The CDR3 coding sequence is TGTGCCAGTAGTCCCTCCGCCACTAGCGGGACCCGAGATACGCAGTATTTT.

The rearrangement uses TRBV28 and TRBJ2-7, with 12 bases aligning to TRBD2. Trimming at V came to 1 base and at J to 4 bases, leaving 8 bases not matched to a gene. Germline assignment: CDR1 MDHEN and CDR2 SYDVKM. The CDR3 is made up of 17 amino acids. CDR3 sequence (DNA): TGTGCCAGCAGTTTATTCGCGGCTAGCGGGAGGGTGTACGAGCAGTACTTC. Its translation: CASSLFAASGRVYEQYF.

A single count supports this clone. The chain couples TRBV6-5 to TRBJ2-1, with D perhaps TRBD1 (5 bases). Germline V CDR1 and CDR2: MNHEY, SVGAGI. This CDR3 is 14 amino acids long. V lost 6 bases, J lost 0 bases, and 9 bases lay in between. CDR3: CASRPDSSYNEQFF. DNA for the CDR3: TGTGCCAGCAGACCCGACAGCTCCTACAATGAGCAGTTCTTC.

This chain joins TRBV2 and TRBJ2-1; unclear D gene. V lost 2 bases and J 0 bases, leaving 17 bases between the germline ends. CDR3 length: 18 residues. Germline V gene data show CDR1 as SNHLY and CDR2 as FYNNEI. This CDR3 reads CASSENVIGSSSYNEQFF. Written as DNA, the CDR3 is TGTGCCAGCAGTGAAAATGTTATTGGCTCTAGCTCCTACAATGAGCAGTTCTTC.

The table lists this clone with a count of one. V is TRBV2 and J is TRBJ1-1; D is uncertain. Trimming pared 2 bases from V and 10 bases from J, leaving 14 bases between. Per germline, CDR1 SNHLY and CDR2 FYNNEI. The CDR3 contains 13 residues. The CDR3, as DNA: TGTGCCAGCAGTGAAAGATTCTTCTGGGGAGCTTTCTTT. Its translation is CASSERFFWGAFF.

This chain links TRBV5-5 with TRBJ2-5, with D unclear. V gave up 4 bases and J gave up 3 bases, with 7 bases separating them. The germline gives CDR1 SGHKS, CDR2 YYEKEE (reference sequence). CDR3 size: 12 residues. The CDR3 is CASSPSEETQYF. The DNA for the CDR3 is TGTGCCAGCAGCCCGAGCGAAGAGACCCAGTACTTC.

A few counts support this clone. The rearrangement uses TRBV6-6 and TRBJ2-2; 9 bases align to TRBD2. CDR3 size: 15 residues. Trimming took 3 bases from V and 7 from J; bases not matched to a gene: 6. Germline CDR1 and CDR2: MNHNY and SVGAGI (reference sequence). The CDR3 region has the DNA TGTGCCAGCAGTTATACTAGCGGGTCTGGCGGGGAGCTGTTTTTT. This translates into CASSYTSGSGGELFF.

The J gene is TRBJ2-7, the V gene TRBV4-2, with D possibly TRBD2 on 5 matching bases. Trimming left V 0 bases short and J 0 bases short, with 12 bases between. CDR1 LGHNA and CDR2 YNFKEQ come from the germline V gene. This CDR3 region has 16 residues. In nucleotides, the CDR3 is TGTGCCAGCAGCCAAGACTGGAGCGGAAGCTCCTACGAGCAGTACTTC. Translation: CASSQDWSGSSYEQYF.

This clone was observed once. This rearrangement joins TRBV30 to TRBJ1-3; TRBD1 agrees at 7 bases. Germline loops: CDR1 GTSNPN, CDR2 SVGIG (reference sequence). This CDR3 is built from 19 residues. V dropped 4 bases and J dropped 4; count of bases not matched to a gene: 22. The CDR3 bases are TGTGCCTGGACTGAACGACAGGGAATAAGATTCAGGGCCGGAAACACCATATATTTT. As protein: CAWTERQGIRFRAGNTIYF.

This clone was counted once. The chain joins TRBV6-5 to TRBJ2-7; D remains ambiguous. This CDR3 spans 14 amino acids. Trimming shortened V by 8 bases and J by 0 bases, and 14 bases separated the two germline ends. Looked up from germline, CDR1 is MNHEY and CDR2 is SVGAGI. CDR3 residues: CASGGPHPSYEQYF. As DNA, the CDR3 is TGTGCCAGCGGTGGACCGCATCCCTCCTACGAGCAGTACTTC.

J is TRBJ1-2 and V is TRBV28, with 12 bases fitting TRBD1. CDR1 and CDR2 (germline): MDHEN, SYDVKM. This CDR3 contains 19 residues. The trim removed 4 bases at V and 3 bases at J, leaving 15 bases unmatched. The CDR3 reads CASSSGSGQGARFDYGYTF. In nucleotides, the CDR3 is TGTGCCAGCAGTTCAGGGTCGGGACAGGGGGCGCGATTTGACTATGGCTACACCTTC.

The CDR3 nucleotides read TGTGCCAGCAGTGGTCTAGCGGGAGGCGGGGAGCTGTTTTTT. Its protein is CASSGLAGGGELFF. The gene calls are TRBV6-5 and TRBJ2-2; the match to TRBD2 covers 11 bases. J gave up 7 bases and V 5 bases, and 3 bases lay outside the gene matches. CDR1 MNHEY and CDR2 SVGAGI come from the germline V gene. The CDR3 has 14 residues.

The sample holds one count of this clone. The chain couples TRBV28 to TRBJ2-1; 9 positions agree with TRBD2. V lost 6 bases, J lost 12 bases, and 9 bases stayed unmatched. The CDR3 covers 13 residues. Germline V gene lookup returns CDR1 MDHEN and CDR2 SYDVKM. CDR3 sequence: CASRSTSGQVQFF. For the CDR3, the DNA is TGTGCCAGCAGGTCGACTAGCGGCCAGGTGCAGTTCTTC.

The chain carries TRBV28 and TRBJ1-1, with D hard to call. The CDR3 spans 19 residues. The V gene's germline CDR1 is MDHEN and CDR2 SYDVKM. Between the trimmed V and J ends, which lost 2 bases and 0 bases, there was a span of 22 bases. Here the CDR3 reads CASSLRSSAWARLNTEAFF. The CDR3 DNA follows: TGTGCCAGCAGTTTAAGGTCATCGGCCTGGGCGCGATTGAACACTGAAGCTTTCTTT.

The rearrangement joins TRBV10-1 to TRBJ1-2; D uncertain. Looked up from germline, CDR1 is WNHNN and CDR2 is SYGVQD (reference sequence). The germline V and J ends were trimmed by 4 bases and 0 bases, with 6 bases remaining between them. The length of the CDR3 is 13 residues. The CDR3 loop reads CASSAGTNYGYTF. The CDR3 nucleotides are TGCGCCAGCAGTGCCGGAACTAACTATGGCTACACCTTC.

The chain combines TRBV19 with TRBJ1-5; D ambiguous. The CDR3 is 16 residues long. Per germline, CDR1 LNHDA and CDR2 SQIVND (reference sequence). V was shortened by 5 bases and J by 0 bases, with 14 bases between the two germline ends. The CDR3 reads CASSQDRVDSNQPQHF. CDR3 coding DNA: TGTGCCAGTAGTCAGGACCGAGTAGATAGCAATCAGCCCCAGCATTTT.

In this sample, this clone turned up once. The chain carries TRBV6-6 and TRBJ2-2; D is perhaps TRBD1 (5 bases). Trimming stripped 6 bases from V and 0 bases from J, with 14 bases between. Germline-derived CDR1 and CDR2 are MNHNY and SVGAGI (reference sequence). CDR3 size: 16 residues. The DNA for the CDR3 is TGTGCCAGCAGGAGCCGACAGATTACGAACACCGGGGAGCTGTTTTTT. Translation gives CASRSRQITNTGELFF.

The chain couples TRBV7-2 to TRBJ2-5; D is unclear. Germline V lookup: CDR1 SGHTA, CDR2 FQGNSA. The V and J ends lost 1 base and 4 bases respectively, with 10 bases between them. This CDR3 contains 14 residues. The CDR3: CASSLEASTETQYF. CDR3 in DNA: TGTGCCAGCAGCTTAGAGGCCTCAACAGAGACCCAGTACTTC.

The CDR3 region is CASSLSGTGVLNQYF. The CDR3 nucleotides are TGTGCCAGCAGTTTATCAGGGACAGGGGTCCTCAATCAGTACTTC. The chain has TRBV27 and TRBJ2-4, with TRBD1 matching 10 bases. Trimming removed 0 bases from V and 12 bases from J; junction bases left unmatched: 8. CDR1 and CDR2 from the germline V gene are MNHEY and SMNVEV (reference sequence). The CDR3 runs 15 residues.

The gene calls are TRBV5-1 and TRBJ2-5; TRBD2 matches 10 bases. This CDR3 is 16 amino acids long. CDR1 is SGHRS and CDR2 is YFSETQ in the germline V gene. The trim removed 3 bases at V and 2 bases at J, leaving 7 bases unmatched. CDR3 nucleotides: TGCGCCAGCAGCTGGGGGACTAGCGAGTCACAAGAGACCCAGTACTTC. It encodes CASSWGTSESQETQYF.

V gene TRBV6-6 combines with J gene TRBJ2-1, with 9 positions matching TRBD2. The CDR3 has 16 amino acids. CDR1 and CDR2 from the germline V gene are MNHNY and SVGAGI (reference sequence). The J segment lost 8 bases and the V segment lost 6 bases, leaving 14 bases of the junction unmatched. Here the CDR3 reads CASRISTSGGGHEQFF. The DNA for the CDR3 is TGTGCCAGCAGAATCTCGACTAGCGGAGGCGGTCATGAGCAGTTCTTC.